This T cell receptor (beta chain) was observed in a study of cytomegalovirus exposure and HLA in healthy donors. Germline V gene lookup returns CDR1 MNHEY and CDR2 SVGAGI. Trimming cost V 0 bases and J 1 base, with 8 bases left between them. There are 15 residues in the CDR3. The PCR was carried out with 60 Vbeta primers and 13 Jbeta primers. The repertoire was sequenced with immunoSEQ multiplex PCR; TCRdb's copy has only in-frame clones and lacks some. The sample holds roughly 120,000 clones, about 79% seen once. Turning to this clone: Antigen specificity is unknown.

Points from the study as a whole: Reportedly, diagnosis of cytomegalovirus status by the classifier showed high specificity and sensitivity. A later analysis associated 16,000 or so TCR beta sequences with HLA alleles at a 0.05 false discovery rate. In a later analysis, TCR beta V- and J-gene trimming was associated with a missense DCLRE1C variant.

Sequenced material: PBMCs. The clonotype was recovered from a man aged 25 to 40 in good health and CMV-seropositive. V is TRBV6-5 and J is TRBJ2-3; D is unclear. The CDR3 bases are TGTGCCAGCAGTTACTCCCAGGCACGCACAGATACGCAGTATTTT. Its protein product is CASSYSQARTDTQYF.